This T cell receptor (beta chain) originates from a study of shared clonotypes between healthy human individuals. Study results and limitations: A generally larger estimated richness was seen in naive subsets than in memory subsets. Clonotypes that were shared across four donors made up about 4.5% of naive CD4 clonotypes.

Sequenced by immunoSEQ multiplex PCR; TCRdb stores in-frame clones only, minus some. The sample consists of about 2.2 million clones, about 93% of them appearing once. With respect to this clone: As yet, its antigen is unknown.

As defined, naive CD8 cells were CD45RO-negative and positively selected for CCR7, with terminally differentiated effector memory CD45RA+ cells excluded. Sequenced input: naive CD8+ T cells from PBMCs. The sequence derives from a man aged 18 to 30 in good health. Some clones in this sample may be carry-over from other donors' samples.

The CDR3 region is CASSLCRGKREEENTEAFF. CDR3 in DNA: TGTGCCAGCAGCTTATGCAGGGGTAAGAGGGAAGAGGAAAACACTGAAGCTTTCTTT. The V gene is TRBV7-3, the J gene TRBJ1-1; D is perhaps TRBD1 (6 bases). V shed 2 bases and J shed 2 bases, with 24 bases lying between them. Germline V gives CDR1 SGHTA, CDR2 FQGTGA. CDR3 size: 19 residues.